The text below deals with one T cell receptor (beta chain). Its antigen is undetermined. This entry belongs to a study of shared clonotypes between healthy human individuals. Study results and caveats: Only a few donors were included, so the genetic and exposure-history diversity represented was limited.

Investigators divided CD4+ cells into CD45RA+ naive and CD45RA-negative memory subsets. TCRdb keeps only in-frame clones here, not all; method: immunoSEQ multiplex PCR. Found here are 2 million to 2.5 million clones, 92% of them singletons; the top ten hold 0.37%. Looked up from germline, CDR1 is ENHRY and CDR2 is SYGVKD. CDR3 length: 14 residues. The V end was cut by 10 bases, the J end by 0 bases, with 16 bases between. Material: naive CD4+ T cells from PBMCs. Regarding subset: CD45RA+ positively selected. This rearrangement joins TRBV10-3 to TRBJ2-7; no definite D call. The clonotype originates from a man younger than 30 in good health. Some clones in this sample may be carry-over from other donors' samples. This CDR3 is CATHSSGGSYEQYF. CDR3 DNA sequence: TGTGCCACCCATAGCTCCGGCGGCTCCTACGAGCAGTACTTC.